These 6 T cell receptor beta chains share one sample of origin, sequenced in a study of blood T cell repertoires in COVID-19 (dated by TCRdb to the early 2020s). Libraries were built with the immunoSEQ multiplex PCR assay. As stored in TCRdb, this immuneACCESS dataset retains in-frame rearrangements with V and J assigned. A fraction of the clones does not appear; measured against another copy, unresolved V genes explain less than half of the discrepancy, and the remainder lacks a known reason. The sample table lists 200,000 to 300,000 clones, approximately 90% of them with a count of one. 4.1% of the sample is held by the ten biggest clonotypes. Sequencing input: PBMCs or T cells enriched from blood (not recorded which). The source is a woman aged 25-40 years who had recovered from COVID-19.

This CDR3 reads CASSSPVTGWYEQYF. The CDR3 region has the DNA TGCGCCAGCAGCTCCCCGGTGACAGGGTGGTATGAGCAGTACTTC. The gene calls are TRBV5-1 and TRBJ2-7; 7 bases match TRBD1. The CDR3 extends over 15 amino acids. Unmatched junction bases numbered 13, after V lost 3 bases and J lost 7 bases. CDR1 SGHRS and CDR2 YFSETQ come from the germline V gene.

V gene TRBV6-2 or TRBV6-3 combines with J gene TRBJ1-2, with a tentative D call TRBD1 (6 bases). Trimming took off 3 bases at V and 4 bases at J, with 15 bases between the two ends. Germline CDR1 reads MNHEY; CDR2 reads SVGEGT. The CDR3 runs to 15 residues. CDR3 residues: CASSYNRQEIYGYTF. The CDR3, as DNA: TGTGCCAGCAGTTATAATCGACAGGAGATCTATGGCTACACCTTC.

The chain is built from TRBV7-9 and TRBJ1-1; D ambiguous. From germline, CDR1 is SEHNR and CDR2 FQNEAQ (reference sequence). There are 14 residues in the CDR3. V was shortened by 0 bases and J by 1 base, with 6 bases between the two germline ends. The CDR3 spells CASSLAEANTEAFF. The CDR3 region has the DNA TGTGCCAGCAGCTTAGCGGAGGCGAACACTGAAGCTTTCTTT.

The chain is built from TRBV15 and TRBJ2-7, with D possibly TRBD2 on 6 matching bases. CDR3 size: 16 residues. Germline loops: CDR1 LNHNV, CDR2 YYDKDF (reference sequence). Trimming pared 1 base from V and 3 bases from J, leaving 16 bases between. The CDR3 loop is CATSRAPGDILYEQYF. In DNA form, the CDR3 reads TGTGCCACCAGCAGAGCCCCGGGAGACATCCTCTACGAGCAGTACTTC.

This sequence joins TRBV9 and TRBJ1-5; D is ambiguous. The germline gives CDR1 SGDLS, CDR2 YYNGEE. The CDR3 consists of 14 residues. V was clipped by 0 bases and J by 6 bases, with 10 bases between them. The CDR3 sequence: CASSVEPEGQPQHF. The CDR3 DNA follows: TGTGCCAGCAGCGTAGAACCAGAGGGTCAGCCCCAGCATTTT.

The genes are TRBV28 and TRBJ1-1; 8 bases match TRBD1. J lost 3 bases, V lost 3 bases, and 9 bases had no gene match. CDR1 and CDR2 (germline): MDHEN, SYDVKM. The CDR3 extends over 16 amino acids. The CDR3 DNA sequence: TGTGCCAGCAGTTTTCCAGGGGGCGGAGGGGACACTGAAGCTTTCTTT. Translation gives CASSFPGGGGDTEAFF.